The clone carrying this T cell receptor beta chain has at least ten counts. Its antigen is unidentified. Through a sample-barcoded 5' primer and a J-beta primer mix, a second PCR was run for roughly 6 to 12 cycles. Each sample yielded at least 3 million CDR3-containing paired-end reads. TCRdb analysed the 5' RACE reads with MiXCR anew, one entry per CDR3 protein. The table has 850,000 to 950,000 distinct CDR3 sequences, about 28% seen once. This sample is drawn from a study of blood T cells in healthy people across ages. Study-wide results and caveats: Significant beta diversity loss was already apparent by age roughly 44, declining roughly linearly.

Trimming took 3 bases from V and 9 from J; bases not matched to a gene: 10. This CDR3 spans 13 amino acids. Per germline, CDR1 DFQATT and CDR2 SNEGSKA (reference sequence). The genes are TRBV20-1 and TRBJ2-7, with 8 bases fitting TRBD2. The receptor comes from an elderly woman in good health. Sequences were obtained from blood. In DNA, the CDR3 is TGCAGTGCTAGCGCCCGAGCGGGGGCGGGGCAGTACTTC. Encoded protein: CSASARAGAGQYF.